The clone carrying this TCR beta chain was observed a few times. These data belong to a study of blood T cell repertoires in COVID-19. About the research overall: Whether acute or convalescent, the COVID-19 samples came from the United States, Italy and Spain.

Authors' data handling: Estimated nucleated cell counts came from reference gene primer amplification. Generated by immunoSEQ multiplex PCR, the TCRdb table keeps only in-frame clones and is missing some. That table gives V, J and clone size, and the DNA gave D and trimming. Among some 32,000 clones listed, 88% were seen once. The V and J ends lost 1 base and 7 bases respectively, with 8 bases between them. The CDR3 has 14 amino acids. The germline V gene encodes CDR1 LNHDA and CDR2 SQIVND (reference sequence). What was sequenced was peripheral blood. The clonotype was recovered from a human donor in a cohort sampled during active COVID-19. J is TRBJ1-6 and V is TRBV19; D ambiguous. CDR3 amino acids: CASSIAALNSPLHF. As DNA, the CDR3 is TGTGCCAGTAGTATAGCCGCGTTGAATTCACCCCTCCACTTT. Together with reference TRBV19 and TRBJ1-6, the CDR3 gives the full variable domain: DGGITQSPKYLFRKEGQNVTLSCEQNLNHDAMYWYRQDPGQGLRLIYYSQIVNDFQKGDIAEGYSVSREKKESFPLTVTSAQKNPTAFYLCASSIAALNSPLHFGNGTRLTVT.